This T cell receptor beta chain emerged from a study of T cell responses to AZD1222 COVID-19 vaccine. The repertoire was sequenced with immunoSEQ multiplex PCR; TCRdb's copy has only in-frame clones and lacks some. This sample has tens of thousands of clones; about 92% occur once, and the top ten carry approximately 5.2%. CDR1 and CDR2 from the germline V gene are SGHNT and YENEEA. V gave up 5 bases and J gave up 7 bases; unmatched junction bases: 8. CDR3 length: 14 residues. Findings and caveats of the study: CD4 TCRs associated with vaccination spanned spike, dominating at 160-218 and 743-854. Possibly, clonal diversity was underestimated; donors were largely white British and included more females. Just six AZD1222 recipients were seropositive at baseline.

The count of this clone is one. Its target is unknown. The sample consisted of peripheral blood, taken on day 0 of AZD1222 vaccination. This TCR was sampled from an adult in good health. The gene calls are TRBV11-3 and TRBJ2-1; 7 bases are a match to TRBD1. In nucleotides, the CDR3 is TGTGCCAGCAGCCACCGGGACAGCCGTAATGAGCAGTTCTTC. The encoded protein is CASSHRDSRNEQFF.